Each of the 27 T cell receptor beta chains below was sequenced from the same sample in a study of blood T cell repertoires in COVID-19. Some clones are missing from TCRdb's copy, which holds only in-frame ones; the method was immunoSEQ multiplex PCR. The table lists 200,000 to 250,000 clones, approximately 84% of them singletons. The specimen was peripheral blood. These receptors came from a man aged 45-60 years with COVID-19, enrolled during active disease.

This clone was detected only once. The CDR3 bases are TGTGCCAGCAACCTGGGCAGGAACACAGATACGCAGTATTTT. Protein: CASNLGRNTDTQYF. The rearrangement links TRBV6-5 to TRBJ2-3, with D unclear. There are 14 residues in the CDR3. V lost 7 bases, J lost 2 bases, and 13 bases lay in between. Per germline, CDR1 MNHEY and CDR2 SVGAGI.

This clone was seen only a few times. V is TRBV20-1 and J is TRBJ2-7; no firm D call. The CDR3 runs 11 residues. The germline V and J ends were trimmed by 2 bases and 2 bases, with 4 bases remaining between them. Germline V gene sequence: CDR1 DFQATT, CDR2 SNEGSKA (reference sequence). The CDR3, as DNA: TGCAGTGCTAGACAAACCTACGAGCAGTACTTC. Protein: CSARQTYEQYF.

In its sample, this clone was seen once. This chain links TRBV6-5 with TRBJ2-7; D call uncertain. V dropped 3 bases and J dropped 0 bases, with 6 bases sitting between them. Germline CDR1 is MNHEY and CDR2 is SVGAGI. CDR3 size: 13 residues. CDR3 sequence reads: CASSYDISYEQYF. CDR3 bases: TGTGCCAGCAGTTATGACATCTCCTACGAGCAGTACTTC.

The chain recombines TRBV10-3 with TRBJ1-4; D unresolved. Per the germline V gene, CDR1 is ENHRY and CDR2 is SYGVKD. V was shortened by 2 bases and J by 2 bases, with 12 bases between the two germline ends. This CDR3 has 16 residues. This CDR3 reads CAISEHGVGTNEKLFF. The CDR3 coding sequence is TGTGCCATCAGTGAGCACGGGGTGGGGACTAATGAAAAACTGTTTTTT.

The V gene is TRBV5-6, the J gene TRBJ1-3, with D perhaps TRBD1 (6 bases). The CDR3 length is 16 residues. The germline V gene encodes CDR1 SGHDT and CDR2 YYEEEE. V lost 0 bases and J 1 base, leaving 11 bases between the germline ends. This CDR3 is CASSLERRGSGNTIYF. The CDR3 nucleotides are TGTGCCAGCAGCTTGGAGAGAAGGGGGTCTGGAAACACCATATATTTT.

The chain combines TRBV7-3 with TRBJ1-6; TRBD1 aligns across 7 bases. The J segment lost 10 bases and the V segment lost 2 bases, leaving 11 bases of the junction unmatched. This CDR3 has 16 residues. Germline loops: CDR1 SGHTA, CDR2 FQGTGA. CDR3 nucleotide sequence: TGTGCCAGCAGCTTACGGACGACAGGGACCCAATCACCCCTCCACTTT. Its protein is CASSLRTTGTQSPLHF.

V usage is TRBV28 and J usage is TRBJ1-2; D unclear. The CDR3 is 13 amino acids. V gave up 6 bases and J gave up 2 bases, with 10 bases separating them. CDR1 is MDHEN, CDR2 SYDVKM, per germline. This CDR3 is CASRLGGNYGYTF. CDR3 coding DNA: TGTGCCAGCAGGCTTGGCGGGAACTATGGCTACACCTTC.

This clone has only one observation. The chain links TRBV19 to TRBJ2-7; TRBD1 agrees at 8 bases. J lost 4 bases, V lost 6 bases, and 5 bases had no gene match. This CDR3 comprises 13 residues. The germline gives CDR1 LNHDA, CDR2 SQIVND (reference sequence). The CDR3 DNA follows: TGTGCCAGTAGCAGGACAGGGACGTACGAGCAGTACTTC. Translation gives CASSRTGTYEQYF.

The chain couples TRBV27 to TRBJ2-7; D is undetermined. The CDR3 is made up of 13 amino acids. V was cut by 6 bases and J by 0 bases, with 9 bases left in between. Per germline, CDR1 MNHEY and CDR2 SMNVEV (reference sequence). The CDR3, as DNA: TGTGCCAGCAGGACTCATAGCTCCTACGAGCAGTACTTC. This encodes CASRTHSSYEQYF.

The rearrangement links TRBV7-8 to TRBJ1-2; D remains ambiguous. V was trimmed by 0 bases and J by 1 base, leaving 15 bases between them. Germline-derived CDR1 and CDR2 are SGHVS and FQNEAQ. The CDR3 consists of 17 residues. CDR3 in DNA: TGTGCCAGCAGCTTAGCTTTTTCACAGAAAAATAACTATGGCTACACCTTC. Amino acids: CASSLAFSQKNNYGYTF.

The rearrangement links TRBV7-2 to TRBJ2-3; D not resolved. There are 14 residues in the CDR3. Germline lookup yields CDR1 SGHTA and CDR2 FQGNSA. V was cut by 5 bases and J by 3 bases, with 12 bases left in between. The DNA of the CDR3 is TGTGCCAGCAGCCCTCCTAGGCGGACAGATACGCAGTATTTT. Its translation: CASSPPRRTDTQYF.

This chain links TRBV19 with TRBJ1-5; maybe TRBD1 (6 bases). CDR3 size: 14 residues. V was trimmed by 1 base and J by 5 bases, leaving 9 bases between them. From germline, CDR1 is LNHDA and CDR2 SQIVND (reference sequence). CDR3 DNA sequence: TGTGCCAGTAGTATAGGTTCAGGGGATCAGCCCCAGCATTTT. Translation: CASSIGSGDQPQHF.

This clone was seen just once. CDR3 nucleotide sequence: TGTGCCAGCAGTACCACAGGACAGGGCACCTCTGGCTACACCTTC. Protein sequence: CASSTTGQGTSGYTF. The chain employs TRBV6-5 and TRBJ1-2; 8 bases line up with TRBD1. The CDR3 length is 15 residues. V shed 5 bases and J 7 bases; nucleotides not matched to a gene: 12. From germline, CDR1 is MNHEY and CDR2 SVGAGI.

The J gene is TRBJ2-7, the V gene TRBV4-1, with no clear D. Trimming took off 2 bases at V and 3 bases at J, with 8 bases between the two ends. This CDR3 has 13 amino acids. Germline loops: CDR1 MGHRA, CDR2 YSYEKL. CDR3 bases: TGCGCCAGCAGCCAATATGGAGTCTACGAGCAGTACTTC. It translates to CASSQYGVYEQYF.

V is TRBV28 and J is TRBJ1-5; no firm D call. V was trimmed by 5 bases and J by 0 bases, leaving 11 bases between them. Germline CDR1 MDHEN, CDR2 SYDVKM. The CDR3 runs to 15 residues. In DNA, the CDR3 is TGTGCCAGCAGTCCCCAAGCATATAGCAATCAGCCCCAGCATTTT. Its protein product is CASSPQAYSNQPQHF.

The rearrangement uses TRBV18 and TRBJ2-2, with a weak D call TRBD1 (6 bases). The CDR3 length is 15 residues. Germline CDR1 is KGHSH and CDR2 is LQKENI. The V and J ends lost 1 base and 2 bases respectively, with 8 bases between them. The chain's CDR3 is CASSPLDSNTGELFF. The CDR3 DNA sequence: TGTGCCAGCTCACCACTGGACAGCAACACCGGGGAGCTGTTTTTT. The variable domain in full, with the rest retrieved from reference TRBV18 and TRBJ2-2, is NAGVMQNPRHLVRRRGQEARLRCSPMKGHSHVYWYRQLPEEGLKFMVYLQKENIIDESGMPKERFSAEFPKEGPSILRIQQVVRGDSAAYFCASSPLDSNTGELFFGEGSRLTVL.

This chain uses TRBV5-5 with TRBJ2-5, with D maybe TRBD1 (6 bases). Trimming left V 0 bases short and J 5 bases short, with 14 bases between. Germline loops: CDR1 SGHKS, CDR2 YYEKEE (reference sequence). This CDR3 is built from 15 residues. The CDR3 reads CASSLDVTGMETQYF. The CDR3 nucleotides read TGTGCCAGCAGCTTGGATGTGACAGGAATGGAGACCCAGTACTTC. Variable domain in full (rest from reference TRBV5-5 and TRBJ2-5): DAGVTQSPTHLIKTRGQQVTLRCSPISGHKSVSWYQQVLGQGPQFIFQYYEKEERGRGNFPDRFSARQFPNYSSELNVNALLLGDSALYLCASSLDVTGMETQYFGPGTRLLVL.

The chain employs TRBV30 and TRBJ1-2; TRBD1 matches 7 bases. Germline CDR1 and CDR2: GTSNPN and SVGIG (reference sequence). After removal of 0 bases from V and 7 bases from J, the junction contained 5 bases not matched to a gene. This CDR3 has 13 residues. The CDR3, as DNA: TGTGCCTGGAGTGTGCAGGGGGGAACTGGCTACACCTTC. Translated, it gives CAWSVQGGTGYTF. The complete variable domain, with remaining parts taken from reference TRBV30 and TRBJ1-2, reads SQTIHQWPATLVQPVGSPLSLECTVEGTSNPNLYWYRQAAGRGLQLLFYSVGIGQISSEVPQNLSASRPQDRQFILSSKKLLLSDSGFYLCAWSVQGGTGYTFGSGTRLTVV.

Here the CDR3 DNA reads TGTGCCAGCAGTCGGGTGGCAGGGGTTATGAGCTCCTATAATTCACCCCTCCACTTT. Amino acids: CASSRVAGVMSSYNSPLHF. This chain links TRBV6-6 with TRBJ1-6, with D maybe TRBD1 (6 bases). V lost 5 bases and J 0 bases, leaving 20 bases between the germline ends. The CDR3 runs to 19 residues. Looked up from germline, CDR1 is MNHNY and CDR2 is SVGAGI (reference sequence).

The V and J genes are TRBV5-1 and TRBJ1-4, with 8 bases aligning to TRBD1. This CDR3 comprises 13 residues. The germline gives CDR1 SGHRS, CDR2 YFSETQ. V shed 7 bases, J shed 8 bases, and the junction held 7 bases outside the gene matches. This chain's CDR3 is CASAQGAREKLFF. Here the CDR3 DNA reads TGCGCCAGCGCTCAGGGGGCGAGGGAAAAACTGTTTTTT.

This sequence joins TRBV10-3 and TRBJ1-1, with 7 nucleotides matching TRBD1. The CDR3 contains 13 residues. Germline CDR1 ENHRY, CDR2 SYGVKD. V dropped 7 bases and J dropped 2; count of bases not matched to a gene: 4. The CDR3 coding sequence is TGTGCCATCAAAGGGACAGAAAACACTGAAGCTTTCTTT. Its translation: CAIKGTENTEAFF.

The V gene is TRBV7-2, the J gene TRBJ2-5, with 9 bases lining up with TRBD1. V lost 3 bases, J lost 2 bases, and 4 bases stayed unmatched. This CDR3 has 15 amino acids. Per the germline V gene, CDR1 is SGHTA and CDR2 is FQGNSA. CDR3 nucleotide sequence: TGTGCCAGCAGCTTCGACAGGGGGGGGCAAGAGACCCAGTACTTC. Protein: CASSFDRGGQETQYF.

The chain links TRBV4-1 to TRBJ2-3; TRBD2 agrees at 9 bases. Germline CDR1 reads MGHRA; CDR2 reads YSYEKL. The CDR3 loop spans 18 amino acids. The V and J ends lost 0 bases and 4 bases, in that order; junction bases with no gene match: 11. CDR3 protein: CASSQDPPGAGGADTQYF. Written as DNA, the CDR3 is TGCGCCAGCAGCCAAGACCCCCCGGGGGCGGGGGGGGCAGATACGCAGTATTTT.

The V gene is TRBV4-2, the J gene TRBJ2-3; 11 bases fit TRBD2. V shed 0 bases and J 6 bases; nucleotides not matched to a gene: 8. The CDR3 contains 17 residues. Germline values: CDR1 LGHNA, CDR2 YNFKEQ. The CDR3 sequence is CASSQEPSGGSGDTQYF. CDR3 coding DNA: TGTGCCAGCAGCCAAGAACCTAGCGGGGGGTCCGGCGATACGCAGTATTTT.

To note about this clone: Its ends do not fully match the called genes, so a read error is possible. This specimen includes other DNA sequences encoding the same CDR3. The V call is TRBV6-2 or TRBV6-3, the J call TRBJ1-5, with D perhaps matching TRBD1 (6 bases). The length of the CDR3 is 15 residues. The germline V gene has CDR1 MNHEY and CDR2 SVGEGT. This CDR3 reads CASSYQGHSNQPQHF. CDR3 DNA sequence: TGTGCCAGCAGTTACCAGGGACACAGCAATCAGCCACAGCATTTT.

This rearrangement joins TRBV2 to TRBJ1-6, with a possible D match to TRBD1 (5 bases). V dropped 2 bases and J dropped 10 bases, with 12 bases sitting between them. Looked up from germline, CDR1 is SNHLY and CDR2 is FYNNEI. This CDR3 is built from 14 residues. The CDR3 sequence is CASSEWVGRSPLHF. CDR3 DNA sequence: TGTGCCAGCAGTGAATGGGTGGGGCGATCACCCCTCCACTTT.

The chain is built from TRBV19 and TRBJ1-2; D is possibly TRBD1 (6 bases). The CDR3 sequence is 15 residues long. Trimming stripped 1 base from V and 3 bases from J, with 12 bases between. Looked up from germline, CDR1 is LNHDA and CDR2 is SQIVND (reference sequence). CDR3 amino acids: CASSIGVDSDYGYTF. CDR3 DNA sequence: TGTGCCAGTAGTATAGGAGTGGACAGTGACTATGGCTACACCTTC.